The 23 T cell receptor beta chains below come from one sample, sequenced in a study of blood T cell repertoires in COVID-19. TCRdb's copy holds only in-frame clones and misses some; the assay was immunoSEQ multiplex PCR. Among 150,000 to 200,000 clones, about nine tenths were seen once, and the ten largest hold around 7%. Input material: peripheral blood. These receptors originate from a middle-aged man with acute or convalescent COVID-19.

The rearrangement joins TRBV7-8 to TRBJ2-1, with 10 bases that match TRBD2. Trimming removed 1 base from V and 4 bases from J; junction bases left unmatched: 13. The CDR3 sequence is 19 residues long. Per germline, CDR1 SGHVS and CDR2 FQNEAQ. In DNA, the CDR3 is TGTGCCAGCAGCTTAGGGGGGCTAGCGGGGGCCTCGAGGTACAATGAGCAGTTCTTC. It specifies CASSLGGLAGASRYNEQFF. Variable domain in full (rest from reference TRBV7-8 and TRBJ2-1): GAGVSQSPRYKVAKRGQDVALRCDPISGHVSLFWYQQALGQGPEFLTYFQNEAQLDKSGLPSDRFFAERPEGSVSTLKIQRTQQEDSAVYLCASSLGGLAGASRYNEQFFGPGTRLTVL.

This chain connects TRBV4-3 to TRBJ2-7; the match to TRBD1 covers 7 bases. The CDR3 has 16 residues. V shed 0 bases and J 0 bases; nucleotides not matched to a gene: 5. The germline CDR1 and CDR2 sequences are LGHNA and YSLEER. CDR3 coding DNA: TGCGCCAGCAGCCAAGATCGGGACAGCCCCTCCTACGAGCAGTACTTC. This codes for CASSQDRDSPSYEQYF.

The chain combines TRBV5-4 with TRBJ2-5; the match to TRBD2 covers 9 bases. J gave up 4 bases and V 7 bases, and 11 bases lay outside the gene matches. The germline V gene encodes CDR1 SGHNT and CDR2 YYREEE (reference sequence). The CDR3 covers 15 residues. The DNA for the CDR3 is TGTGCCAGCCGCGCCTGGCGGGGGGGCGGAGAGACCCAGTACTTC. Its translation: CASRAWRGGGETQYF.

The chain recombines TRBV6-5 with TRBJ1-3; tentative D call: TRBD1 (5 bases). The CDR3 spans 14 residues. Germline V gives CDR1 MNHEY, CDR2 SVGAGI. V shed 5 bases and J shed 2 bases, with 10 bases lying between them. The chain's CDR3 is CASSPRGPGNTIYF. Written as DNA, the CDR3 is TGTGCCAGCAGTCCAAGGGGCCCTGGAAACACCATATATTTT.

The gene calls are TRBV5-4 and TRBJ2-2; 9 bases are shared with TRBD2. This CDR3 spans 15 amino acids. CDR1 SGHNT and CDR2 YYREEE come from the germline V gene (reference sequence). Germline trimming cut 5 bases from V and 2 bases from J; bases unmatched to any gene: 4. The CDR3 protein is CASRSGGPNTGELFF. For the CDR3, the DNA is TGTGCCAGCAGGAGCGGGGGGCCCAACACCGGGGAGCTGTTTTTT.

This chain connects TRBV28 to TRBJ1-5, with TRBD1 identical over 7 bases. Germline trimming cut 1 base from V and 4 bases from J; bases unmatched to any gene: 7. The CDR3 has 16 residues. CDR1 MDHEN and CDR2 SYDVKM come from the germline V gene. This chain's CDR3 is CASSLLSLGQNQPQHF. Written as DNA, the CDR3 is TGTGCCAGCAGTTTATTATCCCTGGGACAGAATCAGCCCCAGCATTTT.

The chain is built from TRBV9 and TRBJ1-1; possible D gene TRBD1, 5 bases. Germline values: CDR1 SGDLS, CDR2 YYNGEE. This CDR3 region has 20 residues. V was cut by 0 bases and J by 8 bases, with 32 bases left in between. This CDR3 reads CASSVGGFPGRDRAGSEAFF. CDR3 bases: TGTGCCAGCAGCGTAGGAGGATTCCCCGGGCGGGACCGAGCGGGGTCGGAAGCTTTCTTT. The entire variable domain, with the rest obtained from reference TRBV9 and TRBJ1-1, is as follows: DSGVTQTPKHLITATGQRVTLRCSPRSGDLSVYWYQQSLDQGLQFLIQYYNGEERAKGNILERFSAQQFPDLHSELNLSSLELGDSALYFCASSVGGFPGRDRAGSEAFFGQGTRLTVV.

V is TRBV4-2 and J is TRBJ1-1; D gene ambiguous. V was pared by 4 bases and J by 0 bases, with 6 bases between. From germline, CDR1 is LGHNA and CDR2 YNFKEQ. The CDR3 extends over 13 amino acids. The CDR3 is CASSPTLNTEAFF. The DNA for the CDR3 is TGTGCCAGCAGCCCGACACTGAACACTGAAGCTTTCTTT.

This chain uses TRBV7-9 with TRBJ1-6; TRBD1 matches 8 bases. The CDR3 loop spans 15 amino acids. Looked up from germline, CDR1 is SEHNR and CDR2 is FQNEAQ (reference sequence). The V and J ends lost 1 base and 13 bases, in that order; junction bases with no gene match: 9. The CDR3 protein is CASSLESGGPGPLHF. Written as DNA, the CDR3 is TGTGCCAGCAGCTTAGAATCAGGGGGCCCTGGCCCCCTCCACTTT.

The chain carries TRBV6-5 and TRBJ1-1; a possible D gene is TRBD1 (6 bases). The CDR3 sequence is 13 residues long. CDR1 is MNHEY and CDR2 is SVGAGI in the germline V gene. Trimming left V 2 bases short and J 5 bases short, with 9 bases between. CDR3 in amino acids: CASSYTQGTEAFF. The CDR3 DNA reads TGTGCCAGCAGTTACACCCAGGGGACTGAAGCTTTCTTT.

The chain couples TRBV4-1 to TRBJ1-2; D call uncertain. V was pared by 1 base and J by 3 bases, with 12 bases between. The germline V gene encodes CDR1 MGHRA and CDR2 YSYEKL. This CDR3 has 15 residues. The CDR3 loop reads CASSQGRGRDYGYTF. The CDR3 DNA reads as TGCGCCAGCAGCCAAGGCCGGGGAAGGGACTATGGCTACACCTTC.

Here the CDR3 DNA reads TGTGCCAGCAGCTTTCCCAGCGGGGGGGCAGATACGCAGTATTTT. It encodes CASSFPSGGADTQYF. The V and J genes are TRBV11-2 and TRBJ2-3, with 10 bases lining up with TRBD2. The CDR3 runs 15 residues. V was clipped by 3 bases and J by 4 bases; unmatched bases: 4. CDR1 is SGHAT, CDR2 FQNNGV, per germline.

The chain combines TRBV28 with TRBJ1-5; unclear D gene. Trimming removed 5 bases from V and 0 bases from J, with 8 bases in between. This CDR3 has 14 amino acids. Germline CDR1 reads MDHEN; CDR2 reads SYDVKM. CDR3 in amino acids: CASSRVYSNQPQHF. CDR3 DNA sequence: TGTGCCAGCAGTCGAGTATATAGCAATCAGCCCCAGCATTTT.

This clone was detected only a few times. The V gene is TRBV5-1, the J gene TRBJ2-7; 7 positions match TRBD1. CDR1 is SGHRS and CDR2 is YFSETQ in the germline V gene. The CDR3 length is 14 residues. Germline trimming cut 0 bases from V and 3 bases from J; bases unmatched to any gene: 3. The CDR3 nucleotides read TGCGCCAGCAGCTTGGAGGGACAGAACTACGAGCAGTACTTC. Encoded protein: CASSLEGQNYEQYF.

The chain combines TRBV10-1 with TRBJ2-5, with D maybe TRBD2 (6 bases). CDR1 WNHNN and CDR2 SYGVQD come from the germline V gene (reference sequence). Trimming shortened V by 4 bases and J by 4 bases, and 13 bases separated the two germline ends. This CDR3 is 14 amino acids long. Written as DNA, the CDR3 is TGCGCCAGCAGTGGGTCGGGAGTTGGAGAGACCCAGTACTTC. It yields the protein CASSGSGVGETQYF.

A few counts support this clone. The chain joins TRBV25-1 to TRBJ2-7; tentative D call: TRBD2 (6 bases). The ends were cut back, 4 bases at V and 1 base at J, with 20 bases in the middle. Germline assignment: CDR1 MGHDK and CDR2 SYGVNS. There are 17 residues in the CDR3. The CDR3 nucleotides are TGTGCCAGCAGTGCGGGGGTAGGGTGGTCCGTTTCCTACGAGCAGTACTTC. It is translated as CASSAGVGWSVSYEQYF.

The chain employs TRBV7-8 and TRBJ1-1; 9 nucleotides align to TRBD1. V lost 5 bases, J lost 1 base, and 5 bases stayed unmatched. The germline CDR1 and CDR2 sequences are SGHVS and FQNEAQ. CDR3 size: 15 residues. In nucleotides, the CDR3 is TGTGCCAGCAGCGCAGACAGGGGGAAGAACACTGAAGCTTTCTTT. Amino acids: CASSADRGKNTEAFF.

This sequence joins TRBV10-3 and TRBJ1-4; D gene uncertain. The germline V gene encodes CDR1 ENHRY and CDR2 SYGVKD. The CDR3 consists of 11 residues. Trimming stripped 5 bases from V and 7 bases from J, with 5 bases between. The CDR3 nucleotides read TGTGCCATCAGTACCGGTGAAAAACTGTTTTTT. Protein product: CAISTGEKLFF.

The chain is built from TRBV5-6 and TRBJ1-2, with 7 positions matching TRBD1. After removal of 4 bases from V and 5 bases from J, the junction contained 5 bases not matched to a gene. This CDR3 is 13 amino acids long. Germline CDR1 SGHDT, CDR2 YYEEEE. The CDR3 here is CASSLQGDYGYTF. The CDR3, as DNA: TGTGCCAGCAGCCTCCAGGGGGATTATGGCTACACCTTC.

This chain connects TRBV18 to TRBJ1-1; D may be TRBD1 (5 bases). The CDR3 loop spans 15 amino acids. V was cut by 3 bases and J by 1 base, with 12 bases left in between. The germline CDR1 and CDR2 sequences are KGHSH and LQKENI. The CDR3 bases are TGTGCCAGCTCACCCGAAGCAGGGTCGAACACTGAAGCTTTCTTT. It encodes CASSPEAGSNTEAFF.

The V gene is TRBV7-9, the J gene TRBJ2-3, with a possible D match to TRBD2 (6 bases). Trimming shortened V by 5 bases and J by 0 bases, and 15 bases separated the two germline ends. In germline, CDR1 is SEHNR, CDR2 FQNEAQ (reference sequence). CDR3 size: 16 residues. For the CDR3, the DNA is TGTGCCAGCAGCCCCGGAAGCGGGTCTAGCACAGATACGCAGTATTTT. It codes for CASSPGSGSSTDTQYF.

The chain recombines TRBV7-9 with TRBJ2-2, with D possibly being TRBD2 (6 bases). From germline, CDR1 is SEHNR and CDR2 FQNEAQ (reference sequence). This CDR3 contains 13 residues. Trimming took off 4 bases at V and 5 bases at J, with 8 bases between the two ends. The DNA of the CDR3 is TGTGCCAGCAGCTCGGAGGGGACCGGGGAGCTGTTTTTT. This encodes CASSSEGTGELFF.

The chain couples TRBV4-3 to TRBJ2-3, with D possibly TRBD1 on 6 matching bases. The CDR3 has 15 residues. The V end lost 3 bases, the J end lost 4 bases, and 14 bases lay between the germline ends. CDR1 is LGHNA and CDR2 is YSLEER in the germline V gene. The CDR3 protein is CASSQRQVGADTQYF. CDR3 sequence (DNA): TGCGCCAGCAGCCAGAGACAGGTCGGGGCAGATACGCAGTATTTT.